A single sample gave rise to the 2 T cell receptor beta chains below, sequenced in a study of monozygotic twins with inflammatory bowel disease. Following a re-call of the 5' RACE reads, TCRdb has one entry per CDR3 protein and lacks DNA. The record lists approximately 400,000 distinct CDR3 sequences, of which the ten most abundant hold about 2.3%. Material: blood. The receptors originated from a human donor with ulcerative colitis or Crohn's disease, or a healthy co-twin of an affected twin (not recorded which).

The rearrangement links TRBV5-6 to TRBJ1-1; without DNA, the TCRdb call of TRBD1 cannot be checked. Germline-derived CDR1 and CDR2 are SGHDT and YYEEEE. There are 14 residues in the CDR3. This CDR3 is CASSLALGATEAFF.

The chain is built from TRBV7-2 and TRBJ2-4; TCRdb's D call of TRBD1 is untestable without DNA. The CDR3 has 14 residues. Germline-derived CDR1 and CDR2 are SGHTA and FQGNSA. This chain's CDR3 is CASSLGAGLNIQYF. Drawing the rest from reference TRBV7-2 and TRBJ2-4, the complete variable domain is GAGVSQSPSNKVTEKGKDVELRCDPISGHTALYWYRQSLGQGLEFLIYFQGNSAPDKSGLPSDRFSAERTGGSVSTLTIQRTQQEDSAVYLCASSLGAGLNIQYFGAGTRLSVL.